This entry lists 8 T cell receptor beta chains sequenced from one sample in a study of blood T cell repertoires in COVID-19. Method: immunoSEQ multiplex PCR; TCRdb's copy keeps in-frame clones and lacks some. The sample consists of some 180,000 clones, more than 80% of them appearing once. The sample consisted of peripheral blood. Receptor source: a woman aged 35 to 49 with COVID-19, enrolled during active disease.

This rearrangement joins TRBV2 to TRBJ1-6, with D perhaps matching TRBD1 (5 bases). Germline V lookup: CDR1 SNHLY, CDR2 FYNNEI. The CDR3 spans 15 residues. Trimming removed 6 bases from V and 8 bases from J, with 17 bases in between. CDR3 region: CASSQNRFKHSPLHF. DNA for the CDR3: TGTGCCAGCAGCCAAAACAGGTTTAAGCATTCACCCCTCCACTTT.

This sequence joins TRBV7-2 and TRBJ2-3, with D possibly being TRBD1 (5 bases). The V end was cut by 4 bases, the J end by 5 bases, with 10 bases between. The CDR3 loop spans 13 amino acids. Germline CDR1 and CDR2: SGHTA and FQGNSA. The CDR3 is CASSSLQGDTQYF. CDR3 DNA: TGTGCCAGCAGCTCACTTCAGGGAGATACGCAGTATTTT.

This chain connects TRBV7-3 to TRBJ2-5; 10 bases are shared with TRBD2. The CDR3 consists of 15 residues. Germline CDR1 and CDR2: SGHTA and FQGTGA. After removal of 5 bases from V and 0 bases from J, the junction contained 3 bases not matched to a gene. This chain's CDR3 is CASSSSGGYQETQYF. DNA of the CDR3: TGTGCCAGCAGCAGTAGCGGGGGGTACCAAGAGACCCAGTACTTC.

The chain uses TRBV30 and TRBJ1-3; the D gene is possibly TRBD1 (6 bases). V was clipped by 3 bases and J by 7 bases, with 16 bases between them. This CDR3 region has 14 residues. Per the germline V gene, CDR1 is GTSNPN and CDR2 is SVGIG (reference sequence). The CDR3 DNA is TGTGCCTGGAGCCCCGGGACAATTGTCAACACCATATATTTT. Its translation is CAWSPGTIVNTIYF.

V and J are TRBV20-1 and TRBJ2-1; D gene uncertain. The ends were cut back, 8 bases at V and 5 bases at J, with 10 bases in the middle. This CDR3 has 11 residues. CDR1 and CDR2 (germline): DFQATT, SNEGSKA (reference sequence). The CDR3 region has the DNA TGCAGTTCGATACAAAACAATGAGCAGTTCTTC. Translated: CSSIQNNEQFF.

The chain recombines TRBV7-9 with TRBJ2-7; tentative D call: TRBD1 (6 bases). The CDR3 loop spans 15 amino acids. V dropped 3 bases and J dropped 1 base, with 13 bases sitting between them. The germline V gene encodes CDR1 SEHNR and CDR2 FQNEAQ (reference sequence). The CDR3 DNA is TGTGCCAGCAGCTTCGAACAGGGTCGATCCTACGAGCAGTACTTC. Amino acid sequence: CASSFEQGRSYEQYF.

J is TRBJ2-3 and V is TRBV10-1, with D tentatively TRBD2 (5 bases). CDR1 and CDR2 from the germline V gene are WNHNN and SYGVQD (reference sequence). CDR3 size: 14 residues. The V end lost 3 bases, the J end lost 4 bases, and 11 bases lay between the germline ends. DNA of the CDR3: TGCGCCAGCAGTGATGGAGGACTCGCAGATACGCAGTATTTT. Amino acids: CASSDGGLADTQYF.

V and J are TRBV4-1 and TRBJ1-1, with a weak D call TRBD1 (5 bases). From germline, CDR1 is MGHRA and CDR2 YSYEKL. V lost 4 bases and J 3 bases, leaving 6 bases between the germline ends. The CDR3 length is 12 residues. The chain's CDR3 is CASSLGDTEAFF. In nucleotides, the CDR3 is TGCGCCAGCAGCCTAGGGGACACTGAAGCTTTCTTT.